The 4 T cell receptor beta chains presented below share a single source sample, sequenced in a study of PD-L1 blockade in urothelial cancer. Data came from immunoSEQ multiplex PCR; TCRdb stores just in-frame clones and leaves some out. The sample includes under 40,000 clones, more than 75% of them seen just once. The sample consisted of PBMCs, taken around atezolizumab (anti-PD-L1) treatment. Every receptor here comes from a man aged 45-65 years with urothelial cancer.

The chain combines TRBV14 with TRBJ1-4, with D uncertain. V lost 0 bases and J lost 8, with 7 bases in between. The germline gives CDR1 SGHDN, CDR2 FVKESK. The CDR3 covers 13 residues. Here the CDR3 reads CASSQDLREKLFF. As DNA, the CDR3 is TGTGCCAGCAGCCAAGATTTGCGCGAAAAACTGTTTTTT. The variable domain in full, with the rest retrieved from reference TRBV14 and TRBJ1-4, is EAGVTQFPSHSVIEKGQTVTLRCDPISGHDNLYWYRRVMGKEIKFLLHFVKESKQDESGMPNNRFLAERTGGTYSTLKVQPAELEDSGVYFCASSQDLREKLFFGSGTQLSVL.

CDR3 sequence (DNA): TGCGCCAGCAGCCAAGATCTGGGGGGTTTAGGAGGGGGCTACACCTTC. Protein sequence: CASSQDLGGLGGGYTF. V is TRBV4-3 and J is TRBJ1-2, with D tentatively TRBD1 (5 bases). Trimming pared 0 bases from V and 8 bases from J, leaving 19 bases between. Germline V gives CDR1 LGHNA, CDR2 YSLEER. CDR3 size: 16 residues.

This clone appeared a single time. The chain couples TRBV5-4 to TRBJ2-5, with D hard to call. This CDR3 contains 14 residues. Germline-derived CDR1 and CDR2 are SGHNT and YYREEE (reference sequence). Deletions cut 0 bases from V and 1 base from J, with 7 bases between. This chain's CDR3 is CASSLGASQETQYF. CDR3 nucleotide sequence: TGTGCCAGCAGCTTGGGGGCCAGCCAAGAGACCCAGTACTTC.

The chain links TRBV9 to TRBJ2-3; 10 bases map to TRBD2. J gave up 1 base and V 3 bases, and 8 bases lay outside the gene matches. Germline V gives CDR1 SGDLS, CDR2 YYNGEE. The CDR3 extends over 17 amino acids. CDR3 nucleotide sequence: TGTGCCAGCAGCGGTGCTCTCCTAGCGGGAGGCACAGATACGCAGTATTTT. Translated: CASSGALLAGGTDTQYF.